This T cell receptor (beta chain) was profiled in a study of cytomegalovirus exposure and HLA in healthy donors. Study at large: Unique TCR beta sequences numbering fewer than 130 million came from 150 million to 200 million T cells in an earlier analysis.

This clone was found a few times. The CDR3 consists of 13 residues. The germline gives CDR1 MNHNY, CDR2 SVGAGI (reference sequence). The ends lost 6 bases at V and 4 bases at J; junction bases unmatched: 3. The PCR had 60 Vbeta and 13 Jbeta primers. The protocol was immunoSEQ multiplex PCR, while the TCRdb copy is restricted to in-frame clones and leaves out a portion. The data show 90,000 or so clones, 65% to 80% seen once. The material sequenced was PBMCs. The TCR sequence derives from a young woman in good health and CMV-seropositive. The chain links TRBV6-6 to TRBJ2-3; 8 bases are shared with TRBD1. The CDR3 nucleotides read TGTGCCAGCAGCGGACAGGGAGCAGATACGCAGTATTTT. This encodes CASSGQGADTQYF.